These T cell receptor beta chains were read from a single sample in a study of T-cell reconstitution after alpha-beta-depleted transplantation in children. TCRdb independently ran MiXCR on the PCR reads; one entry per CDR3 protein. Of 200,000 to 250,000 distinct CDR3 sequences detected, 12% appear once; the ten largest clones hold about 2.6%. The source material was PBMCs from the stem cell graft donor, sampled from the stem cell graft. The source is a human donor who donated a stem cell graft to a child with acute lymphoblastic leukemia. The CDR3 runs from the conserved cysteine through the conserved F or W. Each record gives: clone size, D gene, J gene, V gene, CDR3 DNA, CDR3 protein. A D gene is named only where the DNA matches it firmly. Clone size is shown for a subset of rows, as once, few, many or a class of expanded clone.

clone size: many
D gene: -
J gene: TRBJ2-3
V gene: TRBV6-1
CDR3 DNA: TGTGCCGGTTTGGGGGGCACAGATACGCAGTATTTT
CDR3 protein: CAGLGGTDTQYF

clone size: -
D gene: -
J gene: TRBJ2-5
V gene: TRBV5-1
CDR3 DNA: TGCGCCAGCAGCTTGTCCAGGGACCAAGAGACCCAGTACTTC
CDR3 protein: CASSLSRDQETQYF

clone size: many
D gene: -
J gene: TRBJ2-1
V gene: TRBV7-2
CDR3 DNA: TGTGCCAGCAGTTCTAGCGTTGAGCAGTTCTTC
CDR3 protein: CASSSSVEQFF

clone size: many
D gene: -
J gene: TRBJ2-2
V gene: TRBV12-3/TRBV12-4
CDR3 DNA: TGTGCCAGCATCCCCAGCGGTGGGGACACCGGGGAGCTGTTTTTT
CDR3 protein: CASIPSGGDTGELFF

clone size: many
D gene: -
J gene: TRBJ2-2
V gene: TRBV7-2
CDR3 DNA: TGTGCCAGCAGTTCTAGTGGGGGCATCGAAACCGGGGAGCTGTTTTTT
CDR3 protein: CASSSSGGIETGELFF

clone size: many
D gene: TRBD1
J gene: TRBJ2-1
V gene: TRBV6-1
CDR3 DNA: TGTGCCAGCAGCCCGGGACAGGGGCCCTACAATGAGCAGTTCTTC
CDR3 protein: CASSPGQGPYNEQFF

clone size: many
D gene: -
J gene: TRBJ2-3
V gene: TRBV30
CDR3 DNA: TGTGCCTGGAGTGTAGGTAGCACAGATACGCAGTATTTT
CDR3 protein: CAWSVGSTDTQYF

clone size: -
D gene: -
J gene: TRBJ2-2
V gene: TRBV5-8
CDR3 DNA: TGTGCCAGCAGCCTTTGGACGGCTAGTGCCGGGGAGCTGTTTTTT
CDR3 protein: CASSLWTASAGELFF

clone size: few
D gene: -
J gene: TRBJ1-1
V gene: TRBV19
CDR3 DNA: TGTGCCAGTAGTATTGAACAGGGCTTCGCGAACACTGAAGCTTTCTTT
CDR3 protein: CASSIEQGFANTEAFF

clone size: many
D gene: -
J gene: TRBJ2-7
V gene: TRBV12-3/TRBV12-4
CDR3 DNA: TGTGCCAGCAGTCGCCGATACGAGCAGTACTTC
CDR3 protein: CASSRRYEQYF

clone size: few
D gene: TRBD2
J gene: TRBJ2-3
V gene: TRBV7-9
CDR3 DNA: TGTGCCAGCAGCTTAGAGGCTAGCGGACCTAGCACAGATACGCAGTATTTT
CDR3 protein: CASSLEASGPSTDTQYF

clone size: many
D gene: -
J gene: TRBJ2-5
V gene: TRBV7-9
CDR3 DNA: TGTGCCAGCAGCTTAGCGGGGGACTGGGAGACCCAGTACTTC
CDR3 protein: CASSLAGDWETQYF

clone size: many
D gene: TRBD1
J gene: TRBJ2-7
V gene: TRBV7-6
CDR3 DNA: TGTGCCAGCAGCCCGGCGGACAGGGACTACGAGCAGTACTTC
CDR3 protein: CASSPADRDYEQYF

clone size: many
D gene: TRBD2
J gene: TRBJ2-7
V gene: TRBV28
CDR3 DNA: TGTGCCAGCAGCGCCGTAGCGGGGGGCCTCGAGCAGTACTTC
CDR3 protein: CASSAVAGGLEQYF

clone size: many
D gene: -
J gene: TRBJ2-1
V gene: TRBV5-1
CDR3 DNA: TGCGCCAGCAGCTTGGGTGGCCGGTACTACAATGAGCAGTTCTTC
CDR3 protein: CASSLGGRYYNEQFF

clone size: many
D gene: -
J gene: TRBJ1-5
V gene: TRBV12-3/TRBV12-4
CDR3 DNA: TGTGCCAGCAGATCTGACCATACGTCTAATCAGCCCCAGCATTTT
CDR3 protein: CASRSDHTSNQPQHF

clone size: many
D gene: TRBD2
J gene: TRBJ2-7
V gene: TRBV6-1
CDR3 DNA: TGTGCCAGCAGTGGCCCGTTCCGACTAGCGGGAGTGAGTGAGCAGTACTTC
CDR3 protein: CASSGPFRLAGVSEQYF

clone size: many
D gene: -
J gene: TRBJ1-2
V gene: TRBV27
CDR3 DNA: TGTGCCAGCAGTTTTCTGGACGGGAGGTATGGCTACACCTTC
CDR3 protein: CASSFLDGRYGYTF

clone size: many
D gene: -
J gene: TRBJ1-1
V gene: TRBV6-2/TRBV6-3
CDR3 DNA: TGTGCCAGCACCAAGTCTGGGCGTCCTGAAGCTTTCTTT
CDR3 protein: CASTKSGRPEAFF

clone size: -
D gene: TRBD2
J gene: TRBJ2-7
V gene: TRBV7-6
CDR3 DNA: TGTGCCAGCAGCTTAGATACTAGCGGGTCGCCCTACGAGCAGTACTTC
CDR3 protein: CASSLDTSGSPYEQYF

clone size: -
D gene: -
J gene: TRBJ2-7
V gene: TRBV13
CDR3 DNA: TGTGCCAGCAGCTCGGCCGGCCAGAACGAGCAGTACTTC
CDR3 protein: CASSSAGQNEQYF

clone size: -
D gene: -
J gene: TRBJ1-5
V gene: TRBV19
CDR3 DNA: TGTGCCAGTTCGGAGAGGGGGGATCAGCCCCAGCATTTT
CDR3 protein: CASSERGDQPQHF

clone size: many
D gene: TRBD1
J gene: TRBJ2-3
V gene: TRBV4-3
CDR3 DNA: TGCGCCAGCAGCCAAGAGACGGACAGGGGCAAGAAGGATACGCAGTATTTT
CDR3 protein: CASSQETDRGKKDTQYF

clone size: many
D gene: -
J gene: TRBJ2-6
V gene: TRBV9
CDR3 DNA: TGTGCCAGCAGCGCTAAATCTGGGGCCAACGTCCTGACTTTC
CDR3 protein: CASSAKSGANVLTF

clone size: many
D gene: TRBD2
J gene: TRBJ2-1
V gene: TRBV20-1
CDR3 DNA: TGCAGTGCTAGGAGGACTAGCGGGAGGTACGACAATGAGCAGTTCTTC
CDR3 protein: CSARRTSGRYDNEQFF

clone size: many
D gene: -
J gene: TRBJ1-1
V gene: TRBV6-2/TRBV6-3
CDR3 DNA: TGTGCCAGCAGTCACAGGGTCTCCGACACTGAAGCTTTCTTT
CDR3 protein: CASSHRVSDTEAFF

clone size: -
D gene: TRBD1
J gene: TRBJ2-7
V gene: TRBV7-3
CDR3 DNA: TGTGCCAGCAGCCGCGGGACAGGGGGCGACGAGCAGTACTTC
CDR3 protein: CASSRGTGGDEQYF

clone size: many
D gene: TRBD1
J gene: TRBJ1-1
V gene: TRBV12-3/TRBV12-4
CDR3 DNA: TGTGCCAGCAGTTGGGAGGGGGCGCGTCTTAAGGGCACTGAAGCTTTCTTT
CDR3 protein: CASSWEGARLKGTEAFF

clone size: many
D gene: -
J gene: TRBJ1-1
V gene: TRBV14
CDR3 DNA: TGTGCCAGCAGCCGGGTGGGGAACACTGAAGCTTTCTTT
CDR3 protein: CASSRVGNTEAFF

clone size: few
D gene: -
J gene: TRBJ1-1
V gene: TRBV18
CDR3 DNA: TGTGCCAGCTCACCAGGGCATGAAGCTTTCTTT
CDR3 protein: CASSPGHEAFF

clone size: many
D gene: -
J gene: TRBJ2-5
V gene: TRBV6-2/TRBV6-3
CDR3 DNA: TGTGCCAGCAGTTACTTAATGGCAGAAGAGACCCAGTACTTC
CDR3 protein: CASSYLMAEETQYF

clone size: many
D gene: -
J gene: TRBJ2-1
V gene: TRBV29-1
CDR3 DNA: TGCAGCGTTGCACAGGGTAACAATGAGCAGTTCTTC
CDR3 protein: CSVAQGNNEQFF

clone size: many
D gene: TRBD2
J gene: TRBJ2-7
V gene: TRBV15
CDR3 DNA: TGTGCCACCAGCAGAGATGGGCTAGCGGGAGCACTCGAGCAGTACTTC
CDR3 protein: CATSRDGLAGALEQYF

clone size: many
D gene: TRBD2
J gene: TRBJ2-7
V gene: TRBV28
CDR3 DNA: TGTGCCAGCAGTCCGACTAGCAAGTCCTACGAGCAGTACTTC
CDR3 protein: CASSPTSKSYEQYF

clone size: many
D gene: -
J gene: TRBJ1-1
V gene: TRBV7-9
CDR3 DNA: TGTGCCAGCAGCTTAAGTCAGGGTATTAACACTGAAGCTTTCTTT
CDR3 protein: CASSLSQGINTEAFF

clone size: many
D gene: -
J gene: TRBJ1-5
V gene: TRBV10-3
CDR3 DNA: TGTGCCATCAGCCTCGACAGCAGCAATCAGCCCCAGCATTTT
CDR3 protein: CAISLDSSNQPQHF

clone size: many
D gene: TRBD2
J gene: TRBJ2-7
V gene: TRBV7-2
CDR3 DNA: TGTGCCAGCAGCCCAAGACTAGCGGGGGGCTACGAGCAGTACTTC
CDR3 protein: CASSPRLAGGYEQYF

clone size: many
D gene: -
J gene: TRBJ2-2
V gene: TRBV9
CDR3 DNA: TGTGCCAGCAGCCTGGCCGGGCAGCCCACCGGGGAGCTGTTTTTT
CDR3 protein: CASSLAGQPTGELFF

clone size: many
D gene: -
J gene: TRBJ2-1
V gene: TRBV4-2
CDR3 DNA: TGTGCCAGCAGCCAAGTTGGGATGAATGAGCAGTTCTTC
CDR3 protein: CASSQVGMNEQFF

clone size: many
D gene: TRBD1
J gene: TRBJ2-7
V gene: TRBV4-2
CDR3 DNA: TGTGCCAGCAGCCAAGCAGGGGGCAGGGACGAGCAGTACTTC
CDR3 protein: CASSQAGGRDEQYF

clone size: many
D gene: TRBD1
J gene: TRBJ2-1
V gene: TRBV3-1
CDR3 DNA: TGTGCCAGCAGCTTCCGGACAGGGGGCTGGGATGAGCAGTTCTTC
CDR3 protein: CASSFRTGGWDEQFF

clone size: many
D gene: TRBD2
J gene: TRBJ2-2
V gene: TRBV27
CDR3 DNA: TGTGCCAGCAGTTTAATGCAGTCTAGCGGGCCGAACACCGGGGAGCTGTTTTTT
CDR3 protein: CASSLMQSSGPNTGELFF

clone size: many
D gene: -
J gene: TRBJ2-5
V gene: TRBV7-9
CDR3 DNA: TGTGCCAGCAGCTTAACGGAGACCCAGTACTTC
CDR3 protein: CASSLTETQYF

clone size: many
D gene: TRBD2
J gene: TRBJ2-3
V gene: TRBV29-1
CDR3 DNA: TGCAGCGTTGAAAAGGCGGGGGGGGCGCAAGATACGCAGTATTTT
CDR3 protein: CSVEKAGGAQDTQYF

clone size: -
D gene: TRBD2
J gene: TRBJ2-3
V gene: TRBV6-5
CDR3 DNA: TGTGCCAGCAGATGGACTAGTGGTACGCAGTATTTT
CDR3 protein: CASRWTSGTQYF

clone size: many
D gene: TRBD1
J gene: TRBJ1-1
V gene: TRBV29-1
CDR3 DNA: TGCAGCGTCCGCGGGGACAGGGGGCAGGTGAACACTGAAGCTTTCTTT
CDR3 protein: CSVRGDRGQVNTEAFF

clone size: many
D gene: -
J gene: TRBJ1-6
V gene: TRBV6-5
CDR3 DNA: TGTGCCAGCAGGAGCACGGGGGCAAATTCACCCCTCCACTTT
CDR3 protein: CASRSTGANSPLHF

clone size: many
D gene: -
J gene: TRBJ2-1
V gene: TRBV24-1
CDR3 DNA: TGTGCCACCAGTGATTTCCCCTTAGTAGATGAGCAGTTCTTC
CDR3 protein: CATSDFPLVDEQFF

clone size: many
D gene: TRBD2
J gene: TRBJ2-3
V gene: TRBV12-3/TRBV12-4
CDR3 DNA: TGTGCCAGCAGTTTAGGCGGGGGGGCAGCAGATACGCAGTATTTT
CDR3 protein: CASSLGGGAADTQYF

clone size: many
D gene: -
J gene: TRBJ2-5
V gene: TRBV4-2
CDR3 DNA: TGTGCCAGCAGCCTTCTATCGGGGGTCCAAGAGACCCAGTACTTC
CDR3 protein: CASSLLSGVQETQYF

clone size: many
D gene: TRBD1
J gene: TRBJ2-1
V gene: TRBV6-1
CDR3 DNA: TGTGCCAGCATTCCCAGGGGCGGACAGGGCCCTTCCTACAATGAGCAGTTCTTC
CDR3 protein: CASIPRGGQGPSYNEQFF

clone size: many
D gene: TRBD1
J gene: TRBJ1-1
V gene: TRBV5-1
CDR3 DNA: TGCGCCAGCAGCTTGTCCCGCAGGGGGAATGGCACTGAAGCTTTCTTT
CDR3 protein: CASSLSRRGNGTEAFF